The clone carrying this T cell receptor beta chain occurred many times. The antigen remains unidentified. TCRdb reanalysed the reads using MiXCR and keeps one entry per CDR3 protein. The sample lists around 320,000 distinct CDR3 sequences; 8% to 10% were seen once. Per the germline V gene, CDR1 is SGHTA and CDR2 is FQGNSA. This CDR3 is 16 amino acids long. Deletions cut 5 bases from V and 0 bases from J, with 14 bases between. This record belongs to a study of T cell repertoires in cytomegalovirus infection. Study as a whole: The public TCR beta signatures pointed to both CMV infection and matching HLA type.

Whole-study results and caveats: Ex vivo responses were dominated by HLA-C-restricted CMV-specific TCR beta clonotypes.

The V and J genes are TRBV7-2 and TRBJ2-1; D possibly corresponds to TRBD2 (5 bases). This receptor was obtained from a human donor in good health (CMV status not recorded). Some clones in this sample may be carry-over from other donors' samples. The specimen sequenced was PBMCs. Here the CDR3 DNA reads TGTGCCAGCAGCCTTGAGGGAGCAAGCTCCTACAATGAGCAGTTCTTC. This gives the protein CASSLEGASSYNEQFF.